This is a list of T cell receptor beta chains from one sample in a study of cytomegalovirus exposure and HLA in healthy donors. The protocol was immunoSEQ multiplex PCR, while the TCRdb copy is restricted to in-frame clones and leaves out a portion. This table has roughly 170,000 clones, 70% to 85% appearing once. Sequenced material: PBMCs. Receptors originate from a woman in her twenties or thirties in good health and CMV-seropositive. Both conserved end residues are part of each CDR3. The order of the fields is D gene, V gene, clone size, J gene, CDR3 protein, CDR3 DNA. A D gene is named only where the DNA matches it firmly. Only part of the rows carry a size: once, few, many, or a class if the clone is expanded.

NA,TRBV7-2,NA,TRBJ2-5,CASSLALQEETQYF,TGTGCCAGCAGCTTAGCCCTACAGGAAGAGACCCAGTACTTC
NA,TRBV7-9,NA,TRBJ2-3,CASSLVVLLVADTQYF,TGTGCCAGCAGCTTAGTAGTGTTGTTAGTCGCAGATACGCAGTATTTT
TRBD1,TRBV27,NA,TRBJ1-3,CAILGTASGNTIYF,TGTGCCATTCTCGGGACAGCCTCTGGAAACACCATATATTTT
TRBD1,TRBV6-5,once,TRBJ2-7,CASSPSRQGYEQYF,TGTGCCAGCAGCCCTTCGAGACAGGGGTACGAGCAGTACTTC
NA,TRBV7-7,NA,TRBJ2-5,CASSLVSSGAGQETQYF,TGTGCCAGCAGCTTAGTGAGTTCCGGTGCAGGGCAAGAGACCCAGTACTTC
NA,TRBV9,NA,TRBJ2-7,CASSDMRRSEVYEQYF,TGTGCCAGCAGCGATATGCGGCGGTCTGAGGTCTACGAGCAGTACTTC
NA,TRBV7-8,once,TRBJ1-5,CASSLDVGGNQPQHF,TGTGCCAGCAGCTTAGACGTCGGGGGGAATCAGCCCCAGCATTTT
TRBD1,TRBV25-1,NA,TRBJ1-4,CASSPSSGTGVQKLFF,TGTGCCAGCAGTCCCTCCTCCGGGACAGGCGTTCAAAAACTGTTTTTT
NA,TRBV29-1,NA,TRBJ2-1,CSVEDPGYRDPGEQFF,TGCAGCGTTGAAGACCCTGGGTACCGGGATCCCGGTGAGCAGTTCTTC
TRBD1,TRBV18,NA,TRBJ2-7,CASSRSGTGVTYEQYF,TGTGCCAGCTCACGCTCCGGGACAGGGGTTACCTACGAGCAGTACTTC
TRBD2,TRBV19,NA,TRBJ2-2,CASSRWEGTNTGELFF,TGTGCCAGTAGTAGGTGGGAGGGAACTAACACCGGGGAGCTGTTTTTT
NA,TRBV15,NA,TRBJ2-1,CATRGGQSSYNEQFF,TGTGCCACTCGCGGAGGCCAGAGCTCCTACAATGAGCAGTTCTTC
NA,TRBV10-3,NA,TRBJ2-3,CATSDRDTSTDTQYF,TGTGCCACTTCCGACCGGGACACAAGCACAGATACGCAGTATTTT
NA,TRBV28,NA,TRBJ2-3,CASSFLGLTDTQYF,TGTGCCAGCAGTTTCCTAGGACTGACAGATACGCAGTATTTT
NA,TRBV13,NA,TRBJ1-3,CASSPEAGGNTIYF,TGTGCCAGCAGCCCCGAGGCAGGGGGAAACACCATATATTTT
NA,TRBV6-5,NA,TRBJ2-7,CASGIGGYEQYF,TGTGCCAGCGGCATAGGGGGCTACGAGCAGTACTTC
TRBD2,TRBV5-6,NA,TRBJ2-1,CASSLGPSGLNEQFF,TGTGCCAGCAGCTTGGGGCCTAGCGGTTTAAATGAGCAGTTCTTC
NA,TRBV7-3,NA,TRBJ2-7,CASSLAGTPEQYF,TGTGCCAGCAGCTTAGCCGGGACACCCGAGCAGTACTTC
NA,TRBV4-1,once,TRBJ1-1,CASSQEAVMNTEAFF,TGCGCCAGCAGCCAAGAGGCGGTAATGAACACTGAAGCTTTCTTT
NA,TRBV9,NA,TRBJ1-1,CASSLPAKGGTEAFF,TGTGCCAGCAGCCTGCCGGCCAAGGGGGGGACTGAAGCTTTCTTT
NA,TRBV11-3,NA,TRBJ1-1,CASSPPTGNLNTEAFF,TGTGCCAGCAGCCCCCCTACAGGGAATCTGAACACTGAAGCTTTCTTT
TRBD2,TRBV9,once,TRBJ2-5,CASSLRTSGVYQETQYF,TGTGCCAGCAGCCTTCGGACTAGCGGGGTGTACCAAGAGACCCAGTACTTC
TRBD2,TRBV7-2,NA,TRBJ2-3,CASSASTSGRLTDTQYF,TGTGCCAGCAGCGCCTCGACTAGCGGGAGGCTGACAGATACGCAGTATTTT
TRBD1,TRBV28,NA,TRBJ2-7,CASSPGTVSYEQYF,TGTGCCAGCAGCCCCGGGACAGTCTCCTACGAGCAGTACTTC
TRBD2,TRBV11-3,NA,TRBJ2-1,CASGRALDEQFF,TGTGCCAGCGGGAGGGCCCTCGATGAGCAGTTCTTC
NA,TRBV5-6,NA,TRBJ2-3,CASSLVTGVADTQYF,TGTGCCAGCAGCTTGGTAACGGGAGTTGCAGATACGCAGTATTTT
TRBD1,TRBV10-3,NA,TRBJ1-2,CAISELGTGAGGYTF,TGTGCCATCAGTGAGCTCGGGACAGGGGCAGGAGGCTACACCTTC
NA,TRBV6-1,NA,TRBJ1-5,CASSQNQPQHF,TGTGCCAGCAGCCAGAATCAGCCCCAGCATTTT
NA,TRBV5-4,NA,TRBJ2-7,CASSLASGQQLYEQYF,TGTGCCAGCAGCTTGGCCTCTGGACAGCAACTCTACGAGCAGTACTTC
NA,TRBV4-1,NA,TRBJ1-2,CASSSKPSGNYGYTF,TGCGCCAGCAGCTCCAAACCCTCGGGTAACTATGGCTACACCTTC
NA,TRBV11-1,NA,TRBJ2-3,CASSLTPTDTQYF,TGTGCCAGCAGCTTAACTCCCACAGATACGCAGTATTTT
TRBD1,TRBV5-1,few,TRBJ1-4,CASSPAGQGYNEKLFF,TGCGCCAGCAGCCCAGCGGGACAGGGGTATAATGAGAAACTGTTTTTT
NA,TRBV11-1,NA,TRBJ2-1,CASSLTENEQFF,TGTGCCAGCAGCTTGACAGAAAATGAGCAGTTCTTC
NA,TRBV4-3,NA,TRBJ2-1,CASSQETISYNEQFF,TGCGCCAGCAGCCAAGAAACTATTTCCTACAATGAGCAGTTCTTC
TRBD1,TRBV5-1,NA,TRBJ1-1,CASSSLTGDTEAFF,TGCGCCAGCAGCTCGTTGACAGGGGACACTGAAGCTTTCTTT
NA,TRBV27,NA,TRBJ2-1,CASSFLNEQFF,TGTGCCAGCAGTTTCCTGAATGAGCAGTTCTTC
NA,TRBV2,NA,TRBJ1-2,CASRATENYGYTF,TGTGCCAGCAGGGCTACAGAGAACTATGGCTACACCTTC
TRBD1,TRBV5-8,NA,TRBJ2-7,CASSLAPTGGAYEQYF,TGTGCCAGCAGCTTGGCCCCGACAGGGGGCGCCTACGAGCAGTACTTC
TRBD2,TRBV4-2,NA,TRBJ2-3,CASSQDRGIAGETDTQYF,TGTGCCAGCAGCCAAGATCGAGGGATAGCGGGAGAAACAGATACGCAGTATTTT
NA,TRBV6-4,NA,TRBJ2-5,CASSSRGGETQYF,TGTGCCAGCAGCTCCAGGGGCGGAGAGACCCAGTACTTC
TRBD2,TRBV9,NA,TRBJ2-3,CASSGALAGAGDTQYF,TGTGCCAGCAGCGGAGCACTAGCGGGAGCGGGAGATACGCAGTATTTT
TRBD2,TRBV10-3,NA,TRBJ2-5,CAISDAGGATQYF,TGTGCCATCAGTGATGCGGGGGGGGCGACCCAGTACTTC
NA,TRBV5-4,NA,TRBJ1-3,CASSLGRASGNTIYF,TGTGCCAGCAGCTTGGGGCGGGCCTCTGGAAACACCATATATTTT
NA,TRBV6-1,NA,TRBJ2-2,CARPRDKVNTGELFF,TGTGCCAGACCTAGGGACAAAGTGAACACCGGGGAGCTGTTTTTT